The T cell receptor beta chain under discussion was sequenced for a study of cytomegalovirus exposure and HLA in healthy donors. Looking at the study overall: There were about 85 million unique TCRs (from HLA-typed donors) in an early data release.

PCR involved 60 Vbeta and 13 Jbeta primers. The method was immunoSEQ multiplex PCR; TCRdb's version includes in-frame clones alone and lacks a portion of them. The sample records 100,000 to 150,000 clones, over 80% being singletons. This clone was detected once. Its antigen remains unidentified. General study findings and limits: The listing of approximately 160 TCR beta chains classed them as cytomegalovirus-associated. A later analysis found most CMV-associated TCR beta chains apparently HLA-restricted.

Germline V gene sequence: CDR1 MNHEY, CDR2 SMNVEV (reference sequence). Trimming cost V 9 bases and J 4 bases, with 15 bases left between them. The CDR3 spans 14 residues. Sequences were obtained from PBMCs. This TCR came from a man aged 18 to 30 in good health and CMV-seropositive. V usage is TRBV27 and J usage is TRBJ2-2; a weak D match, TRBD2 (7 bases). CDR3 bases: TGTGCCAGTTTTGGGGGGGCGAGCACCGGGGAGCTGTTTTTT. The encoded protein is CASFGGASTGELFF.